The source of this T cell receptor beta chain is a study of graft-versus-host responses after intestinal transplantation. Study context: The recipients all started with anti-thymocyte globulin induction and then took tacrolimus and steroids for 3 to 4 years.

Tissue from the graft was processed to free its intraepithelial and lamina propria lymphocytes. This clone has only one observation. As yet, its antigen is unknown. The germline gene is not matched at one end of the junction; a read error may be the cause. This CDR3 is also generated by other DNA sequences in the sample. CDR1 LNHDA and CDR2 SQIVND come from the germline V gene (reference sequence). The CDR3 is made up of 14 amino acids. Notes on the study in general: Association was observed between peak circulating GvH clone levels and early post-transplant HvG declines. Graft-donor T cell macrochimerism in patients accompanied high graft-versus-host to host-versus-graft clonal ratios in allografts. The marrow of recipients harbored GvH clones, and ileum or blood showed some of them first.

The table came from immunoSEQ multiplex PCR; TCRdb's copy has only in-frame clones and leaves some out. This sample yields some 4,000 clones, of which 60% to 85% are seen a single time; roughly 7% belongs to the top ten. The rearrangement uses TRBV19 and TRBJ1-6, with a weak D call TRBD1 (6 bases). The TCR was taken from a human patient who received an intestinal transplant, so some T cells may come from the graft donor. Sequenced here: ileum tissue, sampled 9 days after transplant. CDR3 nucleotides: TGTGCCAGTCGAACAGGGACTTATAATTCCCCCCTCCACTTT. This translates into CASRTGTYNSPLHF.